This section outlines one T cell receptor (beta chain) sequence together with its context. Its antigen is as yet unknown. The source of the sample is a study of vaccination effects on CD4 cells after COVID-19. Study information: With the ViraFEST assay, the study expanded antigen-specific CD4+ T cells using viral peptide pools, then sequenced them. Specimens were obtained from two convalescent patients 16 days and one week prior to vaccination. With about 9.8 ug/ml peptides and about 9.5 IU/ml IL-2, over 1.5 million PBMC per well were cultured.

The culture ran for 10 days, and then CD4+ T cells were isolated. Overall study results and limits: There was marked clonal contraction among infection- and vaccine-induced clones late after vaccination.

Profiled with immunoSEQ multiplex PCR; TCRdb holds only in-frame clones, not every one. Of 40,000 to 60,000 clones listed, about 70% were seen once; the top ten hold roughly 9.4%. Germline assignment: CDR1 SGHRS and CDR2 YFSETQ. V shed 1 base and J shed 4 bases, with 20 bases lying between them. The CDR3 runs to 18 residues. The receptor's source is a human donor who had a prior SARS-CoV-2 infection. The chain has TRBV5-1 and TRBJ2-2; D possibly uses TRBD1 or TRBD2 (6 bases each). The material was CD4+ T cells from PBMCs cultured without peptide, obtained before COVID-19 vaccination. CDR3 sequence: CASSLWAFGGGRTGELFF. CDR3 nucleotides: TGCGCCAGCAGCTTGTGGGCGTTCGGAGGGGGACGCACCGGGGAGCTGTTTTTT.